These T cell receptor beta chains were read from a single sample in a study of cytomegalovirus exposure and HLA in healthy donors. Assay: immunoSEQ multiplex PCR; the TCRdb copy retains only in-frame clones and omits some. The sample consists of 140,000 to 150,000 clones, around four fifths of them appearing once. The sample taken for sequencing was PBMCs. Receptors originate from a woman aged 55-70 years in good health and CMV-seropositive. CDR3s leave out the opening cysteine and the closing phenylalanine or tryptophan.

cdr3_length j_call v_call cdr3_aa
14 TRBJ1-4 TRBV19 ASSLIPGQGNEKLF
13 TRBJ1-5 TRBV13 ASSSGQGVGQPQH
16 TRBJ2-3 TRBV10-3 AISEKGTSGFQLRPQY
19 TRBJ2-1 TRBV19 ASSGTSGRSSYQTTYNEQF
11 TRBJ2-5 TRBV29-1 SVVWGPTVEQY
18 TRBJ2-2 TRBV5-4 ASRKGVAGGPKPNTGELF
10 TRBJ1-1 TRBV5-1 ASSPETGEAF
12 TRBJ2-5 TRBV19 ASSPPRVSMAQY
13 TRBJ1-4 TRBV4-1 ASSSLPGEGEKLF
11 TRBJ2-1 TRBV7-6 ASSLAGGNEQF
14 TRBJ2-7 TRBV27 ASSLGRAGASYEQY
11 TRBJ1-1 TRBV7-9 ASAPSMNTEAF
13 TRBJ2-7 TRBV27 ASSPHRDKIPEQY
11 TRBJ2-7 TRBV30 AWGTGVSYEQY
14 TRBJ2-2 TRBV7-3 ASSLRAGAFTGELF
13 TRBJ2-2 TRBV7-3 ASSRTSGNTGELF
11 TRBJ2-7 TRBV29-1 SYSPDSSYEQY
12 TRBJ2-7 TRBV4-2 ASSPGTGVGEQY
13 TRBJ2-7 TRBV4-1 ASSPGEVASYEQY
14 TRBJ2-7 TRBV5-6 ASSFRTSGRAYEQY
13 TRBJ1-5 TRBV4-1 ASSQRTGILQPQH
13 TRBJ2-1 TRBV5-4 ASSLRGDRVNEQF
11 TRBJ2-1 TRBV19 ASSRAVYNEQF
17 TRBJ2-1 TRBV23-1 ASSPPMACRDRHYNEQF
11 TRBJ2-1 TRBV6-5 ASSATRRETQF